This T cell receptor beta chain was profiled in a study of blood T cell repertoires in COVID-19. Study summary: Acute-phase and convalescent COVID-19 samples originated in the United States, Italy and Spain. T cells, B-cell-depleted T cells, or PBMCs supplied cDNA or gDNA.

Per the study methods: Reference gene primer amplification in the assay estimated nucleated cell counts. Assay used: immunoSEQ multiplex PCR; TCRdb lists only in-frame clones, some missing. The V and J calls and clone size were taken over from that table, and D and trimming were inferred from the DNA. Of roughly 280,000 clones detected, roughly 86% appear once; the ten largest clones hold around 9%. Trimming took 3 bases from V and 7 from J, leaving 10 bases between them. The CDR3 runs to 13 residues. Germline CDR1 MDHEN, CDR2 SYDVKM. The V call is TRBV28, the J call TRBJ1-5; no definite D call. Sequencing was performed on peripheral blood. The source of this sequence is a man in his forties with active or convalescent COVID-19. CDR3 in amino acids: CASSFRSGQPQHF. CDR3 DNA sequence: TGTGCCAGCAGTTTCAGGTCCGGACAGCCCCAGCATTTT.